Detailed here is one T cell receptor beta chain. Its antigen is unknown. No per-base quality is available; no much larger clone lies one base away. The twin pairs came from the European Cystic Fibrosis Twin and Sibling Study Cohort, which recruited patients from more than 150 CF clinics across 14 European countries. Zygosity and CFTR genotype were verified in-house, and zygosity was tested by multiplex PCR of nine short tandem repeat loci. Peripheral blood was sampled from each twin, with clinical parameters recorded on the day of blood sampling. Phenol/chloroform extraction was used to isolate genomic DNA from peripheral blood cells, and the DNA was then kept in TE buffer at 4 degrees C. Counted from cysteine to phenylalanine, this CDR3 has 16 amino acids. Of the read, only the CDR3 DNA is kept; its 48 bases are in frame from base 1. CDR1 and CDR2 are read off the germline V gene as SQVTM and ANQGSEA. Trimming takes 3 bases from V and 0 bases from J, and the germline ends sit 15 bases apart.

Following the manufacturer's instructions, TCR beta CDR3 regions were amplified by multiplex PCR with the immunoSEQ immune profiling system. An Illumina NextSeq system was used for sequencing. The source study handled its data this way. Sequence data were processed on the immunoSEQ Analyzer platform, and clonality was computed as the square root of Simpson's index of productive rearrangements. V and J usage similarity was measured by Jensen-Shannon distance, and CDR3 generation probabilities were computed with OLGA. The researchers looked up shared CDR3 sequences in the immuneACCESS database (August 2020) and in VDJdb (December 2020). TCRdb obtained this table from immuneACCESS and retained in-frame rearrangements with V and J assigned. These tables miss some clones; where compared with another copy, unresolved V genes account for less than half of the shortfall, and the remainder is unexplained. That table furnishes V, J and clone size, whereas the DNA furnished D and trimming. The sample table holds about 14,000 clones, of which approximately 98% were seen once. The ten largest clonotypes hold approximately 0.41% of the sample.

This record belongs to a study of monozygotic twins with cystic fibrosis (dated by TCRdb to the early 2020s). Context from the whole study: Barcoded libraries were made from about 2.7 micrograms of fragmented DNA using about 14 PCR cycles. To gauge how much genetics shapes V and J gene usage, the researchers compared TCR beta repertoires both within and across 16 monozygotic twin pairs who have cystic fibrosis. Ten female and six male twin pairs, aged roughly 2.0 to 40 years (median roughly 8.4 years) and mostly children and adolescents, were included in the cohort. On the day blood was drawn, the twins' weight-for-height and FEVPerc (FEV1 disease centile) were ranked against those of the approximately 990 cohort participants. Data for three of the twin pairs had been reported earlier in a different context.

The paper as a whole reports these results and caveats: Sharing of nucleotide-identical clonotypes was significantly greater within monozygotic CF twin pairs than between unrelated CF individuals (P = 0.000026, Mann-Whitney). Simpson clonality was found to be generally low (median roughly 0.009), suggesting a naive-dominated repertoire, although higher clonality was observed in the most severely affected patients. V gene usage was most similar to the co-twin in 13 of 16 pairs, and J usage was most similar to the co-twin in 8 of 16 pairs, which suggests genetic constraints. No association turned up between shared CDR3 numbers and age, concordance or disease severity, and the cohort was small.

Source material: blood. This sequence uses TRBV29-1 and TRBJ2-1, with TRBD2 perhaps the D gene, on 6 matching bases. This clonotype was obtained from a girl aged 2-9 years with cystic fibrosis. The CDR3 region: CSVDRRVGSSYNEQFF. The DNA sequence follows: TGCAGCGTTGACAGGAGGGTTGGGAGCTCCTACAATGAGCAGTTCTTC.